Included here is one T cell receptor (beta chain) sequence, with context. This specimen comes from a study of control samples from healthy donors and cancer patients. The table came from immunoSEQ multiplex PCR; TCRdb's copy has only in-frame clones and leaves some out. The sample has some 140,000 clones, 94% seen once. The germline V gene encodes CDR1 LNHDA and CDR2 SQIVND (reference sequence). This CDR3 is 14 amino acids long. Trimming at V came to 8 bases and at J to 6 bases, leaving 11 bases not matched to a gene. V and J are TRBV19 and TRBJ1-1; TRBD1 agrees at 8 bases. Sample: blood. The clonotype originates from a man aged 40-50 years in good health. The CDR3 nucleotides read TGTGCCAGTCGTAAACAGGGGGTTGTCCCTGAAGCTTTCTTT. Translation gives CASRKQGVVPEAFF. Full variable domain (rest looked up from reference TRBV19 and TRBJ1-1): DGGITQSPKYLFRKEGQNVTLSCEQNLNHDAMYWYRQDPGQGLRLIYYSQIVNDFQKGDIAEGYSVSREKKESFPLTVTSAQKNPTAFYLCASRKQGVVPEAFFGQGTRLTVV.